There are a few counts of the clone carrying this T cell receptor beta chain. Time point: newly diagnosed GD, antithyroid drugs for less than 3 months. The TCR library was prepared using RNA isolated from PBMCs. The junction had 9 bases not matched to a gene; V was cut back by 2 bases and J by 0 bases. This CDR3 is built from 18 residues. These data are taken from a study of regulatory T cells in long-lasting Graves disease. To make TCR beta libraries, researchers used iRepertoire HTBI primers and Arm-PCR of CDR3 regions. TCRdb reprocessed the multiplex PCR reads with MiXCR, giving one entry per CDR3 protein. Altogether around 450,000 distinct CDR3 sequences are present, just under 15% being singletons, with the ten largest covering 16%. A further study also used this sample, focusing on T cells in Graves' hyperthyroidism and ophthalmopathy.

The chain joins TRBV12-3 or TRBV12-4 to TRBJ2-3, with 9 positions matching TRBD2. This specimen was peripheral blood mononuclear cells (PBMCs), taken at new diagnosis, from a patient treated with antithyroid drugs. This receptor was identified in a woman in her 30s with Graves disease. CDR3 coding DNA: TGTGCCAGCAGTTTAAGGCTAACTAGCGGGTCTAGCACAGATACGCAGTATTTT. Translating gives CASSLRLTSGSSTDTQYF.